The 24 T cell receptor beta chains below were found in one sample sequenced in a study of cytomegalovirus exposure and HLA in healthy donors. Some clones are missing from TCRdb's copy, which holds only in-frame ones; the method was immunoSEQ multiplex PCR. The sample holds tens of thousands of clones, 95% seen once. The specimen was PBMCs. The source is a woman between 18 and 30 years old in good health and CMV-seropositive.

This chain uses TRBV6-6 with TRBJ2-1; no firm D call. The CDR3 covers 14 residues. CDR1 and CDR2 from the germline V gene are MNHNY and SVGAGI (reference sequence). The V and J ends lost 3 bases and 6 bases respectively, with 12 bases between them. The CDR3 spells CASSYNLASNEQFF. The CDR3, as DNA: TGTGCCAGCAGTTATAACTTAGCCTCCAATGAGCAGTTCTTC.

The gene calls are TRBV6-5 and TRBJ1-4; a weak D match, TRBD1 (5 bases). Per germline, CDR1 MNHEY and CDR2 SVGAGI. V lost 5 bases and J lost 0, with 7 bases in between. The CDR3 covers 14 residues. The CDR3 loop reads CASSRTPTNEKLFF. The CDR3 bases are TGTGCCAGCAGTAGGACACCAACTAATGAAAAACTGTTTTTT.

CDR3 coding DNA: TGTGCCAGCAGCTTGGATCGGGTCCCCATACCCCAGTACTTC. It is translated as CASSLDRVPIPQYF. The V and J genes are TRBV5-4 and TRBJ2-5; unclear D gene. The CDR3 has 14 residues. Germline V gene sequence: CDR1 SGHNT, CDR2 YYREEE (reference sequence). The V and J ends lost 0 bases and 9 bases respectively, with 15 bases between them.

This clone appeared once. This chain joins TRBV7-9 and TRBJ1-4, with TRBD1 as a possible D gene (6 bases). Trimming removed 2 bases from V and 11 bases from J, with 12 bases in between. CDR3 length: 13 residues. Germline CDR1 and CDR2: SEHNR and FQNEAQ (reference sequence). DNA for the CDR3: TGTGCCAGCAGCTTAATAGGGGGATGGAAACTGTTTTTT. Translation gives CASSLIGGWKLFF.

The rearrangement uses TRBV5-4 and TRBJ2-7; 7 bases line up with TRBD2. The germline V gene has CDR1 SGHNT and CDR2 YYREEE (reference sequence). The CDR3 covers 16 residues. V lost 4 bases to trimming and J lost 5 bases; unmatched junction nucleotides: 15. The CDR3 nucleotides are TGTGCCAGCAGCGGTGGCGGGAGTGGTGGCGTGAACGAGCAGTACTTC. This translates into CASSGGGSGGVNEQYF. Complete variable domain (other parts from reference TRBV5-4 and TRBJ2-7): ETGVTQSPTHLIKTRGQQVTLRCSSQSGHNTVSWYQQALGQGPQFIFQYYREEENGRGNFPPRFSGLQFPNYSSELNVNALELDDSALYLCASSGGGSGGVNEQYFGPGTRLTVT.

V is TRBV25-1 and J is TRBJ2-1; tentative D call: TRBD2 (5 bases). This CDR3 region has 14 residues. With 3 bases removed from V and 4 bases from J, the gap between germline ends came to 10 bases. Per germline, CDR1 MGHDK and CDR2 SYGVNS. CDR3 nucleotides: TGTGCCAGCAGTGAGACTACAAAATACAATGAGCAGTTCTTC. Its protein is CASSETTKYNEQFF.

The genes are TRBV4-1 and TRBJ2-2; 12 bases match TRBD2. The J segment lost 5 bases and the V segment lost 1 base, leaving 8 bases of the junction unmatched. Germline CDR1 and CDR2: MGHRA and YSYEKL. CDR3 size: 18 residues. The CDR3 DNA reads as TGCGCCAGCAGCCAAGCGCCACTAGCGGGGGGACTAACCGGGGAGCTGTTTTTT. Amino acid sequence: CASSQAPLAGGLTGELFF.

The V and J genes are TRBV9 and TRBJ2-1, with D possibly matching TRBD2 (5 bases). This CDR3 spans 17 amino acids. The germline CDR1 and CDR2 sequences are SGDLS and YYNGEE. V gave up 0 bases and J gave up 5 bases, with 18 bases separating them. CDR3 in amino acids: CASSVGGQSGVNNEQFF. CDR3 DNA: TGTGCCAGCAGCGTAGGGGGTCAAAGCGGTGTCAACAATGAGCAGTTCTTC.

This sequence joins TRBV9 and TRBJ2-5, with a tentative D call TRBD1 (6 bases). Trimming removed 0 bases from V and 2 bases from J, with 11 bases in between. The CDR3 runs 15 residues. Looked up from germline, CDR1 is SGDLS and CDR2 is YYNGEE. CDR3 in amino acids: CASSVGLGGQETQYF. Here the CDR3 DNA reads TGTGCCAGCAGCGTAGGATTAGGGGGTCAAGAGACCCAGTACTTC.

The chain recombines TRBV18 with TRBJ2-1; 13 bases fit TRBD2. The J segment lost 7 bases and the V segment lost 3 bases, leaving 12 bases of the junction unmatched. Germline CDR1 and CDR2: KGHSH and LQKENI. This CDR3 region has 18 residues. The chain's CDR3 is CASSPSPTSGGAKNEQFF. The CDR3 nucleotides are TGTGCCAGCTCACCCTCACCCACTAGCGGGGGGGCCAAAAATGAGCAGTTCTTC.

V gene TRBV9 combines with J gene TRBJ2-7; 9 bases align to TRBD2. The CDR3 length is 15 residues. CDR1 SGDLS and CDR2 YYNGEE come from the germline V gene. The J segment lost 2 bases and the V segment lost 3 bases, leaving 6 bases of the junction unmatched. The CDR3 nucleotides are TGTGCCAGCAGCGCAGTTAGCGGGGGAACCTACGAGCAGTACTTC. It is translated as CASSAVSGGTYEQYF.

This clone was seen once. The rearrangement links TRBV7-3 to TRBJ2-1; TRBD1 matches 7 bases. In germline, CDR1 is SGHTA, CDR2 FQGTGA. Trimming at V came to 5 bases and at J to 6 bases, leaving 16 bases not matched to a gene. The CDR3 is 17 amino acids. Here the CDR3 DNA reads TGTGCCAGCAGCGCACGCGCAGAGGGGGCGGTTGGCAATGAGCAGTTCTTC. This encodes CASSARAEGAVGNEQFF.

This CDR3 reads CASSLSTGLANEKLFF. The CDR3 nucleotides are TGCGCCAGCAGCTTGAGTACAGGGTTGGCTAATGAAAAACTGTTTTTT. The V and J genes are TRBV5-1 and TRBJ1-4, with D tentatively TRBD1 (6 bases). The CDR3 consists of 16 residues. V lost 1 base, J lost 3 bases, and 13 bases lay in between. Germline V CDR1 and CDR2: SGHRS, YFSETQ. The full variable domain, completed using reference TRBV5-1 and TRBJ1-4, is KAGVTQTPRYLIKTRGQQVTLSCSPISGHRSVSWYQQTPGQGLQFLFEYFSETQRNKGNFPGRFSGRQFSNSRSEMNVSTLELGDSALYLCASSLSTGLANEKLFFGSGTQLSVL.

V gene TRBV29-1 combines with J gene TRBJ2-1; tentative D call: TRBD2 (7 bases). V was trimmed by 4 bases and J by 5 bases, leaving 15 bases between them. Germline V gives CDR1 SQVTM, CDR2 ANQGSEA. This CDR3 comprises 14 residues. The CDR3 DNA follows: TGCAGCGTTGTGGGGGGGGGCCCCCACAATGAGCAGTTCTTC. Protein: CSVVGGGPHNEQFF.

The J gene is TRBJ2-7, the V gene TRBV30; 8 positions agree with TRBD1. The CDR3 runs 13 residues. With V trimmed by 5 bases and J by 0 bases, 3 bases remained unmatched. From germline, CDR1 is GTSNPN and CDR2 SVGIG (reference sequence). For the CDR3, the DNA is TGTGCCTGGTCCGGACAGGGCTCCTACGAGCAGTACTTC. It translates to CAWSGQGSYEQYF.

V and J are TRBV7-2 and TRBJ1-5; D remains unclear. The CDR3 runs to 15 residues. The germline CDR1 and CDR2 sequences are SGHTA and FQGNSA. The germline V and J ends were trimmed by 3 bases and 0 bases, with 9 bases remaining between them. The CDR3 DNA reads TGTGCCAGCAGCTTTCGCGAGTATAGCAATCAGCCCCAGCATTTT. This codes for CASSFREYSNQPQHF.

The rearrangement uses TRBV4-3 and TRBJ2-3, with D perhaps TRBD2 (6 bases). From germline, CDR1 is LGHNA and CDR2 YSLEER. Trimming took 0 bases from V and 2 from J, leaving 12 bases between them. The CDR3 covers 16 residues. CDR3 DNA: TGCGCCAGCAGCCAAGATCTGGGGGGAGACACAGATACGCAGTATTTT. Its translation is CASSQDLGGDTDTQYF.

The chain employs TRBV19 and TRBJ2-2; 9 bases align to TRBD1. The V gene's germline CDR1 is LNHDA and CDR2 SQIVND (reference sequence). The CDR3 runs to 16 residues. Losses at the gene ends were 4 bases for V and 0 bases for J; bases not matched to a gene: 3. The CDR3 loop reads CASSTGTGSNTGELFF. CDR3 DNA sequence: TGTGCCAGTAGTACCGGGACAGGGTCGAACACCGGGGAGCTGTTTTTT.

This clone was recorded only once. The chain links TRBV30 to TRBJ2-1; maybe TRBD2 (6 bases). This CDR3 has 14 amino acids. Trimming cost V 2 bases and J 2 bases, with 10 bases left between them. The germline CDR1 and CDR2 sequences are GTSNPN and SVGIG (reference sequence). This CDR3 is CAWSLGGPYNEQFF. CDR3 bases: TGTGCCTGGAGTTTGGGGGGACCCTACAATGAGCAGTTCTTC.

The chain couples TRBV6-1 to TRBJ1-5; 7 bases agree with TRBD1. Unmatched junction bases numbered 0, after V lost 6 bases and J lost 1 base. The CDR3 loop spans 13 amino acids. Germline CDR1 MNHNS, CDR2 SASEGT. The CDR3 nucleotides are TGTGCCAGCAGGACAGGGAGCAATCAGCCCCAGCATTTT. Translated, it gives CASRTGSNQPQHF.

The chain uses TRBV5-5 and TRBJ1-5, with 7 bases lining up with TRBD1. The V gene's germline CDR1 is SGHKS and CDR2 YYEKEE (reference sequence). The J segment lost 4 bases and the V segment lost 1 base, leaving 5 bases of the junction unmatched. The CDR3 contains 15 residues. This CDR3 is CASSLWDSPNQPQHF. As DNA, the CDR3 is TGTGCCAGCAGCTTGTGGGACAGCCCGAATCAGCCCCAGCATTTT.

With regard to this clone: A junction boundary mismatches the germline segment, possibly from a read error. The chain uses TRBV28 and TRBJ1-6; 8 positions match TRBD1. The CDR3 has 11 amino acids. CDR1 is MDHEN, CDR2 SYDVKM, per germline. As DNA, the CDR3 is TGTGCCAGCAGTAACCGGGACAGGTGGTATTTT. Its translation: CASSNRDRWYF.

The chain joins TRBV5-1 to TRBJ2-7, with D maybe TRBD2 (6 bases). Trimming pared 2 bases from V and 0 bases from J, leaving 15 bases between. The CDR3 consists of 16 residues. The germline V gene encodes CDR1 SGHRS and CDR2 YFSETQ. The CDR3 DNA sequence: TGCGCCAGCAGCTTAGGGCTAGCGTTCAGCTCCTACGAGCAGTACTTC. As protein: CASSLGLAFSSYEQYF.

The chain joins TRBV5-5 to TRBJ1-2; D is perhaps TRBD1 (5 bases). The CDR3 spans 14 residues. V was trimmed by 4 bases and J by 4 bases, leaving 14 bases between them. The germline V gene encodes CDR1 SGHKS and CDR2 YYEKEE (reference sequence). The CDR3 spells CASSQPGLIYGYTF. Here the CDR3 DNA reads TGTGCCAGCAGCCAGCCGGGACTGATCTATGGCTACACCTTC.